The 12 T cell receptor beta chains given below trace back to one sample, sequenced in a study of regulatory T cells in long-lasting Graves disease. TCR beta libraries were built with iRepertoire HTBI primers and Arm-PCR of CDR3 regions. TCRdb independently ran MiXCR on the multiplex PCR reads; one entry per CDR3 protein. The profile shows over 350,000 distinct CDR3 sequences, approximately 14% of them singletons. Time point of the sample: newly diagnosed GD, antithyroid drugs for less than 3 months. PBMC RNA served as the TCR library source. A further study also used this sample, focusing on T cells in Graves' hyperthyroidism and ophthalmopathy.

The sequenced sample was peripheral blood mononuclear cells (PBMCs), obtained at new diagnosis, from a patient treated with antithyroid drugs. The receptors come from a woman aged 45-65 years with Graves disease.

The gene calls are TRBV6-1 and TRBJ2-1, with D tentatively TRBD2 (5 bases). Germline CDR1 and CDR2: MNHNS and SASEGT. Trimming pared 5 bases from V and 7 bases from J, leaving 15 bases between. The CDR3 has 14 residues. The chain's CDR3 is CASSRRPRGNEQFF. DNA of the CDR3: TGTGCCAGCAGTCGACGCCCCCGGGGTAATGAGCAGTTCTTC.

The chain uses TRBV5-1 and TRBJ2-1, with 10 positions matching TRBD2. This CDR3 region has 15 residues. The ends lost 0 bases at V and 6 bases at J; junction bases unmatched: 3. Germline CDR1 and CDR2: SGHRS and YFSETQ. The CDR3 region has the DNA TGCGCCAGCAGCTTGGAAGCGGGAGGGCGCAATGAGCAGTTCTTC. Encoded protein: CASSLEAGGRNEQFF.

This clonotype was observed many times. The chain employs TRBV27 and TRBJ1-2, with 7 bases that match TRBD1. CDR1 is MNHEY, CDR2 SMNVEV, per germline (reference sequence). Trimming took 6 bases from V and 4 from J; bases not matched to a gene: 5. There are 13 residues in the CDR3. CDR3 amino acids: CASSVTGVYGYTF. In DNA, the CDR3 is TGTGCCAGCAGCGTTACAGGGGTCTATGGCTACACCTTC.

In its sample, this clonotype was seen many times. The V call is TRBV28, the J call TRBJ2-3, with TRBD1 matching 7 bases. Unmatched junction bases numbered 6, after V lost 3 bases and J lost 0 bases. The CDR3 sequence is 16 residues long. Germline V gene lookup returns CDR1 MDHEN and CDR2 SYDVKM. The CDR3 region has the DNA TGTGCCAGCAGTTTCTCCGACAGGGAAAGCACAGATACGCAGTATTTT. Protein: CASSFSDRESTDTQYF.

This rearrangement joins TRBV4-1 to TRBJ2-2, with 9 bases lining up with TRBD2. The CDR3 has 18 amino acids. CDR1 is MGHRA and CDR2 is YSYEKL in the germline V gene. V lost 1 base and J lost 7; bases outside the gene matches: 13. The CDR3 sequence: CASSQVGPGLAYGGELFF. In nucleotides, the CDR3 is TGCGCCAGCAGCCAAGTCGGCCCCGGACTAGCGTATGGCGGGGAGCTGTTTTTT.

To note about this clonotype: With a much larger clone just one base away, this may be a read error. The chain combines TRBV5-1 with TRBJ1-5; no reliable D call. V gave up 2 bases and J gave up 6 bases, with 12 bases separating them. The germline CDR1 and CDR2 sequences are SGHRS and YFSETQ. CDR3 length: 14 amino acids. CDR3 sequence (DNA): TGCGCCAGCAGCTTAGAAAGGGCGAGTCAGCCCCAGCATTTT. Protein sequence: CASSLERASQPQHF.

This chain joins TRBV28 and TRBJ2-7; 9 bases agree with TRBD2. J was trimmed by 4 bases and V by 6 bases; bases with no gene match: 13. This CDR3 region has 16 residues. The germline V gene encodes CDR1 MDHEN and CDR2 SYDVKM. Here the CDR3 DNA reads TGTGCCAGCAGGGTGACTGGCGGGAGGGCCATTTACGAGCAGTACTTC. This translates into CASRVTGGRAIYEQYF.

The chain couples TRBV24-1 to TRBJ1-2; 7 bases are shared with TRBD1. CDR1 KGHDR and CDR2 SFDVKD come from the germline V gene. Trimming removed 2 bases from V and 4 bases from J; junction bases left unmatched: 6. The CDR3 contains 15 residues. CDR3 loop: CATSDSVGGGYGYTF. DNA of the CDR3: TGTGCCACCAGTGATTCAGTAGGGGGCGGCTATGGCTACACCTTC.

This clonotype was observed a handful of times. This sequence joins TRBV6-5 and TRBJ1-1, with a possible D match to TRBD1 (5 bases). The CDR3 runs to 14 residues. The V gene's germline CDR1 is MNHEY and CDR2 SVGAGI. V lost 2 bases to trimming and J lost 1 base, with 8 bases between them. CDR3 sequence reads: CASSYGGWNTEAFF. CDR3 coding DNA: TGTGCCAGCAGTTACGGGGGTTGGAACACTGAAGCTTTCTTT.

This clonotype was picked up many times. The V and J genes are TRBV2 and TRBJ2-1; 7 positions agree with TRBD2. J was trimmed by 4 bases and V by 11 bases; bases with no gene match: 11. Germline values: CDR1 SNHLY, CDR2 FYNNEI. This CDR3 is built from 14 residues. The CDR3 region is CAGGRAGIYNEQFF. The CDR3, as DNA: TGTGCCGGGGGTAGAGCGGGAATATACAATGAGCAGTTCTTC.

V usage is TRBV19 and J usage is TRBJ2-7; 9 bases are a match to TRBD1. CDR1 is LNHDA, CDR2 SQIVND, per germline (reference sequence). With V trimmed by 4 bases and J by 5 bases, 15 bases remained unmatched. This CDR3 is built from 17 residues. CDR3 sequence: CASSSGPFPGQGNEQYF. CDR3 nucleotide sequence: TGTGCCAGTAGTAGTGGACCTTTTCCGGGACAGGGAAACGAGCAGTACTTC.

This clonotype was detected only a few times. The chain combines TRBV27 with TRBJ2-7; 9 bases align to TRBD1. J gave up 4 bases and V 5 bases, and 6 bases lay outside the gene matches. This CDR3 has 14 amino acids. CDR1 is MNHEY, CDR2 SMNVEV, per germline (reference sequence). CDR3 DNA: TGTGCCAGCAGTACCGGACAGGGGCGGTACGAGCAGTACTTC. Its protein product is CASSTGQGRYEQYF.